These 10 T cell receptor beta chains share one sample of origin, sequenced in a study of post-analysis software for immune sequencing data. Their specific antigens are unknown. The study, taken as a whole, reports: Included in a set of roughly five TRBV segments more frequent in patients than controls were TRBV5-6, TRBV5-1 and TRBV20-1.

Sequencing libraries made from TCR beta cDNA carried unique molecular identifiers. TCRdb re-analysed the PCR reads in MiXCR, keeping a single row per CDR3 protein. The table includes about 810,000 distinct CDR3 sequences, approximately 57% detected once. The sample was blood. The receptor set was obtained from a girl under 18 with multiple sclerosis.

The rearrangement joins TRBV18 to TRBJ2-7; no clear D gene. The V end lost 6 bases, the J end lost 3 bases, and 27 bases lay between the germline ends. The germline V gene has CDR1 KGHSH and CDR2 LQKENI. The CDR3 consists of 18 residues. As DNA, the CDR3 is TGTGCCAGCTCCAATCAGCAACAGACCCAATGGCCGCACTACGAGCAGTACTTC. Its translation is CASSNQQQTQWPHYEQYF.

This clonotype was seen a few times. The gene calls are TRBV9 and TRBJ2-5; D may be TRBD1 (6 bases). The CDR3 totals 16 residues. From germline, CDR1 is SGDLS and CDR2 YYNGEE. The V and J ends lost 1 base and 4 bases respectively, with 17 bases between them. CDR3 protein: CASSVYPTGSLETQYF. DNA for the CDR3: TGTGCCAGCAGCGTATATCCCACAGGGTCTTTAGAGACCCAGTACTTC.

The rearrangement joins TRBV29-1 to TRBJ2-1, with 9 bases matching TRBD2. The V gene end was trimmed by 8 bases and the J gene end by 4 bases; junction bases not matched to a gene: 21. The CDR3 has 18 residues. The germline V gene encodes CDR1 SQVTM and CDR2 ANQGSEA. The CDR3 nucleotides read TGCAGCTCCGGGCCGGGAGCGGGAGGTCTTTCCTCTTACAATGAGCAGTTCTTC. It translates to CSSGPGAGGLSSYNEQFF.

The chain carries TRBV27 and TRBJ2-1; TRBD1 agrees at 7 bases. V trimming: 5 bases; J trimming: 5 bases; junction bases outside the gene matches: 18. Germline values: CDR1 MNHEY, CDR2 SMNVEV (reference sequence). The CDR3 totals 18 residues. The CDR3 protein is CASSTIRGTVRLHNEQFF. CDR3 sequence (DNA): TGTGCCAGCAGTACTATTAGGGGGACAGTAAGGTTACACAATGAGCAGTTCTTC.

The chain links TRBV2 to TRBJ2-3; weak D call: TRBD2 (5 bases). The V and J ends lost 8 bases and 4 bases respectively, with 22 bases between them. Germline V CDR1 and CDR2: SNHLY, FYNNEI. This CDR3 is 16 amino acids long. The CDR3 DNA sequence: TGTGCCAGCCTACAACCCGGGAACGGGTACCCAGATACGCAGTATTTT. This translates into CASLQPGNGYPDTQYF.

The CDR3 protein is CASSPQVSGRLYEQYF. CDR3 coding DNA: TGCGCCAGCAGCCCACAGGTTAGCGGGAGGTTGTACGAGCAGTACTTC. The chain has TRBV5-1 and TRBJ2-7; TRBD2 aligns across 10 bases. The CDR3 extends over 16 amino acids. After removal of 4 bases from V and 4 bases from J, the junction contained 11 bases not matched to a gene. Germline-derived CDR1 and CDR2 are SGHRS and YFSETQ. Looking up the rest from reference TRBV5-1 and TRBJ2-7 gives the full variable domain: KAGVTQTPRYLIKTRGQQVTLSCSPISGHRSVSWYQQTPGQGLQFLFEYFSETQRNKGNFPGRFSGRQFSNSRSEMNVSTLELGDSALYLCASSPQVSGRLYEQYFGPGTRLTVT.

V gene TRBV20-1 combines with J gene TRBJ2-2; the match to TRBD1 covers 8 bases. The CDR3 sequence is 14 residues long. Trimming removed 6 bases from V and 0 bases from J; junction bases left unmatched: 3. Germline lookup yields CDR1 DFQATT and CDR2 SNEGSKA (reference sequence). The CDR3 loop is CSAPGQANTGELFF. As DNA, the CDR3 is TGCAGTGCCCCGGGACAGGCGAACACCGGGGAGCTGTTTTTT.

CDR3 in amino acids: CASSRLTGNGYTF. The CDR3 nucleotides read TGTGCCAGCAGCCGACTTACAGGGAACGGCTACACCTTC. V and J are TRBV7-9 and TRBJ1-2; perhaps TRBD1 as D (6 bases). The CDR3 loop spans 13 amino acids. Germline V lookup: CDR1 SEHNR, CDR2 FQNEAQ (reference sequence). Deletions cut 5 bases from V and 8 bases from J, with 15 bases between.

In the case of this clonotype: A read error may produce the germline difference seen at one junction end. The chain carries TRBV7-7 and TRBJ2-1; weak D call: TRBD2 (6 bases). The CDR3 length is 15 residues. Germline CDR1 SSHAT, CDR2 FNYEAQ (reference sequence). Here the CDR3 reads CASSLAGPSYNEQFF. In nucleotides, the CDR3 is TGTGCTAGCAGCTTGGCGGGACCGTCCTACAATGAGCAGTTCTTC.

This CDR3 reads CSALWGGSYEQYF. In DNA form, the CDR3 reads TGCAGTGCTTTATGGGGGGGGTCCTACGAGCAGTACTTC. The V gene is TRBV20-1, the J gene TRBJ2-7; 7 bases agree with TRBD2. Losses at the gene ends were 5 bases for V and 1 base for J; bases not matched to a gene: 5. The germline V gene encodes CDR1 DFQATT and CDR2 SNEGSKA (reference sequence). The CDR3 is 13 residues long.